These 17 T cell receptor beta chains share one sample of origin, sequenced in a study of beta chain features in type 1 diabetes. Sequencing targeted expressed TCRB transcripts, as all isolated RNA had been reverse transcribed. The method was immunoSEQ multiplex PCR; TCRdb's version includes in-frame clones alone and lacks a portion of them. The sample consists of about 140,000 clones, over 8% of them appearing once. Source material: central memory CD4+ T cells from blood. These receptor sequences come from a woman between 40 and 50 years old in good health.

The chain recombines TRBV12-5 with TRBJ2-6, with TRBD1 matching 7 bases. Germline CDR1 LGHNT, CDR2 FRNRAP. The CDR3 totals 20 residues. Losses at the gene ends were 5 bases for V and 0 bases for J; bases not matched to a gene: 16. The DNA of the CDR3 is TGTGCTAGTGGTCGCTCCGAGGGGGCGTTCCTGATCTCTGGGGCCAACGTCCTGACTTTC. Translation: CASGRSEGAFLISGANVLTF.

There are a few counts of this clone. The genes are TRBV9 and TRBJ2-1, with TRBD2 matching 12 bases. After removal of 7 bases from V and 6 bases from J, the junction contained 2 bases not matched to a gene. Germline loops: CDR1 SGDLS, CDR2 YYNGEE. The CDR3 runs 13 residues. CDR3 sequence: CASGGLAGNEQFF. The CDR3 nucleotides read TGTGCCAGCGGGGGACTAGCGGGCAATGAGCAGTTCTTC.

This chain uses TRBV5-8 with TRBJ2-5; a possible D gene is TRBD1 (6 bases). V lost 0 bases and J 4 bases, leaving 13 bases between the germline ends. The CDR3 totals 15 residues. The germline gives CDR1 SGHTS, CDR2 YDEGEE. The CDR3 spells CASSLELGARETQYF. CDR3 bases: TGTGCCAGCAGCTTGGAGCTGGGGGCGAGAGAGACCCAGTACTTC.

The J gene is TRBJ1-3, the V gene TRBV10-1; no definite D call. Trimming stripped 10 bases from V and 7 bases from J, with 11 bases between. The CDR3 length is 11 residues. Germline V gene sequence: CDR1 WNHNN, CDR2 SYGVQD (reference sequence). Here the CDR3 reads CAIATENTIYF. The CDR3 nucleotides are TGCGCCATTGCCACAGAGAACACCATATATTTT.

The chain employs TRBV5-1 and TRBJ2-3, with 7 nucleotides matching TRBD2. The CDR3 spans 15 residues. The germline V gene encodes CDR1 SGHRS and CDR2 YFSETQ. Losses at the gene ends were 9 bases for V and 0 bases for J; bases not matched to a gene: 10. The CDR3, as DNA: TGCGCCACCAGGAGCGGGGATAGTAGCACAGATACGCAGTATTTT. Protein sequence: CATRSGDSSTDTQYF.

This rearrangement joins TRBV5-4 to TRBJ1-4; possible D gene TRBD1, 6 bases. Trimming took off 5 bases at V and 0 bases at J, with 14 bases between the two ends. CDR3 length: 16 residues. CDR1 SGHNT and CDR2 YYREEE come from the germline V gene (reference sequence). CDR3 DNA: TGTGCCAGCAGATCCGGGACACTGTCAACTAATGAAAAACTGTTTTTT. Translating it yields CASRSGTLSTNEKLFF.

The chain links TRBV9 to TRBJ1-5; TRBD1 matches at 9 bases. V lost 3 bases to trimming and J lost 6 bases; unmatched junction nucleotides: 22. The CDR3 is 20 amino acids. Germline assignment: CDR1 SGDLS and CDR2 YYNGEE. CDR3 amino acids: CASSASRRGTGKLSGQPQHF. For the CDR3, the DNA is TGTGCCAGCAGCGCTTCACGCCGGGGGACAGGGAAACTCTCGGGTCAGCCCCAGCATTTT.

The chain uses TRBV7-8 and TRBJ2-5; weak D call: TRBD2 (6 bases). The germline V gene encodes CDR1 SGHVS and CDR2 FQNEAQ. The CDR3 length is 13 residues. V was trimmed by 3 bases and J by 3 bases, leaving 8 bases between them. The chain's CDR3 is CASSFSGKETQYF. The DNA for the CDR3 is TGTGCCAGCAGCTTTAGCGGAAAAGAGACCCAGTACTTC.

This chain uses TRBV4-2 with TRBJ2-2; D is unresolved. The germline CDR1 and CDR2 sequences are LGHNA and YNFKEQ. Trimming left V 4 bases short and J 0 bases short, with 12 bases between. The CDR3 contains 16 residues. The CDR3 region has the DNA TGTGCCAGCAGCCGAACCGGGTCCACGAACACCGGGGAGCTGTTTTTT. It codes for CASSRTGSTNTGELFF.

The chain's CDR3 is CSVDIRTDYGYTF. The CDR3 nucleotides are TGCAGCGTTGATATCCGGACAGACTATGGCTACACCTTC. The J gene is TRBJ1-2, the V gene TRBV29-1; tentative D call: TRBD1 (6 bases). The CDR3 is 13 amino acids. Trimming left V 3 bases short and J 3 bases short, with 11 bases between. Germline V lookup: CDR1 SQVTM, CDR2 ANQGSEA.

This clone was found a few times. This chain links TRBV19 with TRBJ2-4, with D tentatively TRBD1 (6 bases). The germline gives CDR1 LNHDA, CDR2 SQIVND (reference sequence). The CDR3 has 17 amino acids. Trimming pared 4 bases from V and 8 bases from J, leaving 24 bases between. The CDR3 region has the DNA TGTGCCAGTAGTAGCGAACTACAGGGTGCTGCGGGCGACATTCAGTACTTC. Its protein product is CASSSELQGAAGDIQYF.

This clone was seen a few times. This sequence joins TRBV7-2 and TRBJ2-3; TRBD2 agrees at 8 bases. With 1 base clipped from V and 3 bases from J, the junction kept 12 bases outside the gene matches. CDR3 length: 18 amino acids. Germline CDR1 is SGHTA and CDR2 is FQGNSA. The CDR3: CASSLVGGGLGRTDTQYF. CDR3 nucleotides: TGTGCCAGCAGCTTAGTCGGGGGGGGGCTGGGTAGGACAGATACGCAGTATTTT.

The table lists this clone with a few counts. The gene calls are TRBV6-5 and TRBJ1-2, with 8 bases aligning to TRBD1. V lost 4 bases, J lost 7 bases, and 5 bases stayed unmatched. The CDR3 loop spans 13 amino acids. CDR1 is MNHEY and CDR2 is SVGAGI in the germline V gene. This CDR3 is CASSFGTGGGYTF. The CDR3 DNA sequence: TGTGCCAGCAGTTTCGGGACAGGTGGTGGCTACACCTTC.

This clone was found many times. V is TRBV10-3 and J is TRBJ1-5, with D possibly TRBD1 on 6 matching bases. The V end lost 0 bases, the J end lost 4 bases, and 13 bases lay between the germline ends. Germline assignment: CDR1 ENHRY and CDR2 SYGVKD. This CDR3 has 16 residues. In DNA, the CDR3 is TGTGCCATCAGTGAGTCGATGGGGGCAACTAATCAGCCCCAGCATTTT. Amino acids: CAISESMGATNQPQHF.

This clone was counted between two and nine times. The rearrangement joins TRBV5-1 to TRBJ1-1; TRBD1 matches at 9 bases. Looked up from germline, CDR1 is SGHRS and CDR2 is YFSETQ. The J segment lost 1 base and the V segment lost 4 bases, leaving 5 bases of the junction unmatched. The CDR3 length is 15 residues. CDR3 in DNA: TGCGCCAGCAGCCTACAGGGGGCTACGAACACTGAAGCTTTCTTT. This codes for CASSLQGATNTEAFF.

Only one count was recorded for this clone. The chain uses TRBV6-5 and TRBJ1-1; maybe TRBD1 (5 bases). Germline CDR1 reads MNHEY; CDR2 reads SVGAGI. The CDR3 totals 13 residues. V lost 5 bases, J lost 4 bases, and 11 bases lay in between. The DNA of the CDR3 is TGTGCCAGCAGTGTGGAGGGGCCCACTGAAGCTTTCTTT. This translates into CASSVEGPTEAFF.

This sequence joins TRBV4-1 and TRBJ2-3; 7 nucleotides agree with TRBD1. Germline V gives CDR1 MGHRA, CDR2 YSYEKL. V was pared by 2 bases and J by 2 bases, with 4 bases of the junction left unmatched. This CDR3 region has 15 residues. The DNA of the CDR3 is TGCGCCAGCAGCCAATACAGGGGACCCACAGATACGCAGTATTTT. This sequence encodes CASSQYRGPTDTQYF.